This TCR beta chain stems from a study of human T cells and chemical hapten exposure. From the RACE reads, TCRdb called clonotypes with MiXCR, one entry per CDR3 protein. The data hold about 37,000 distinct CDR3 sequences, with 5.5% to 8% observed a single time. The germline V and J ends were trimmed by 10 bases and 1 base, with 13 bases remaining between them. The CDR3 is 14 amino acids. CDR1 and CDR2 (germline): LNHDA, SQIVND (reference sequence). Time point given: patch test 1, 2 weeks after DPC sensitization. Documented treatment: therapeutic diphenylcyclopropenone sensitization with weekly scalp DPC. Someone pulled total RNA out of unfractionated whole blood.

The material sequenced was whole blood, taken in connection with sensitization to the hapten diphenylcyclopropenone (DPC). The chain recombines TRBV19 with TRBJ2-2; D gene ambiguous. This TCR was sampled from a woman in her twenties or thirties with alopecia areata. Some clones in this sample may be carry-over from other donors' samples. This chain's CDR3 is CATHPLGNTGELFF. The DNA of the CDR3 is TGTGCCACCCATCCTCTTGGGAACACCGGGGAGCTGTTTTTT.